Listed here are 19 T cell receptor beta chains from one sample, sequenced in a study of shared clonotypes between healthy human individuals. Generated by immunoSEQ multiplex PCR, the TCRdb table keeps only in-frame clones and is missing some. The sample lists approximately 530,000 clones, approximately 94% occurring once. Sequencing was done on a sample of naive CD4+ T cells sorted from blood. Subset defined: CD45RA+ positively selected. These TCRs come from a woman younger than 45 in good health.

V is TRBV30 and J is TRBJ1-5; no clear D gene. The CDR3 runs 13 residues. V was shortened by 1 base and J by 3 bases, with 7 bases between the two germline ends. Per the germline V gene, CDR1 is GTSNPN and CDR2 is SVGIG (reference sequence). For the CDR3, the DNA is TGTGCCTGGAGTGAAGGCCCCAATCAGCCCCAGCATTTT. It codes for CAWSEGPNQPQHF.

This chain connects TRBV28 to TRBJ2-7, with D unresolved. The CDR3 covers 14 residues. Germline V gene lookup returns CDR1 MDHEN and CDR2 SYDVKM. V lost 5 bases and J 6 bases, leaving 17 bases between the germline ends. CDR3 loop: CASSDGTPLGEQYF. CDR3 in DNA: TGTGCCAGCAGTGACGGTACCCCATTGGGCGAGCAGTACTTC.

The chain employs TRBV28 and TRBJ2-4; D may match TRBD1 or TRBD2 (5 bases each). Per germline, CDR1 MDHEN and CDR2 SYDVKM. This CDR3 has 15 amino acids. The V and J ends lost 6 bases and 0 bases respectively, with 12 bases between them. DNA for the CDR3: TGTGCCAGCAGCCTTACCGGGACAGCCAAAAACATTCAGTACTTC. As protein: CASSLTGTAKNIQYF.

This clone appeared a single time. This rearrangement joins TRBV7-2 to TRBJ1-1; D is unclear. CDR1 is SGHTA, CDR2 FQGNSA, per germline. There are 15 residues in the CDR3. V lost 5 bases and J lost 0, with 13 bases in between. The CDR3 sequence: CASSQRDDVNTEAFF. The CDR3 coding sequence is TGTGCCAGCAGCCAACGGGATGACGTGAACACTGAAGCTTTCTTT. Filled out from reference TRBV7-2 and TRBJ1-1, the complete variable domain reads GAGVSQSPSNKVTEKGKDVELRCDPISGHTALYWYRQSLGQGLEFLIYFQGNSAPDKSGLPSDRFSAERTGGSVSTLTIQRTQQEDSAVYLCASSQRDDVNTEAFFGQGTRLTVV.

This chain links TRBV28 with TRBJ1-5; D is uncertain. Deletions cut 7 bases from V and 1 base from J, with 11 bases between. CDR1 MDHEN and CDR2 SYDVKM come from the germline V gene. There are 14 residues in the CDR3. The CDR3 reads CASKIGLSNQPQHF. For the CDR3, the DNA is TGTGCCAGCAAAATAGGGCTGAGCAATCAGCCCCAGCATTTT.

CDR3 coding DNA: TGTGCCAGTAAGGACAGGGGGAGGGCTAACTATGGCTACACCTTC. Translation: CASKDRGRANYGYTF. The chain links TRBV19 to TRBJ1-2; 10 bases match TRBD1. The ends lost 7 bases at V and 0 bases at J; junction bases unmatched: 5. The length of the CDR3 is 15 residues. In germline, CDR1 is LNHDA, CDR2 SQIVND (reference sequence).

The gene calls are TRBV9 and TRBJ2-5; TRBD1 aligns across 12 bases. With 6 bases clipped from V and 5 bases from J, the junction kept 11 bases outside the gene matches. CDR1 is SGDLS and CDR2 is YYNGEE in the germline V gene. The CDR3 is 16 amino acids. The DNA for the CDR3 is TGTGCCAGCAACCCAACGGGACAGGGGGCTGTGGAGACCCAGTACTTC. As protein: CASNPTGQGAVETQYF.

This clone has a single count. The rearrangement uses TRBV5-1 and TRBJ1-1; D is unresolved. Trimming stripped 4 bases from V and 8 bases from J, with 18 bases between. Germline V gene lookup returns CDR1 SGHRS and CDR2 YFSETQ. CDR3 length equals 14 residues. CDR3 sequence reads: CASSHSLRSPEAFF. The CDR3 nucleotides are TGCGCCAGCAGCCACTCCCTAAGGAGCCCCGAAGCTTTCTTT.

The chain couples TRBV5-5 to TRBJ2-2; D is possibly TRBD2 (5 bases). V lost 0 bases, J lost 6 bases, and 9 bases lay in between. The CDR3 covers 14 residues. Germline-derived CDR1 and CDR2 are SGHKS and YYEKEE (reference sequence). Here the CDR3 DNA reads TGTGCCAGCAGCTTGGGGACTGATTCCGGGGAGCTGTTTTTT. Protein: CASSLGTDSGELFF.

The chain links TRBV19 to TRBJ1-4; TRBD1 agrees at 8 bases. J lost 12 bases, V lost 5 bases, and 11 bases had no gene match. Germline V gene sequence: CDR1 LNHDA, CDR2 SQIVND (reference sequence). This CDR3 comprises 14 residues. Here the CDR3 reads CASSPNRGIDQLFF. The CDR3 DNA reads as TGTGCCAGTAGTCCCAACAGGGGGATCGACCAACTGTTTTTT.

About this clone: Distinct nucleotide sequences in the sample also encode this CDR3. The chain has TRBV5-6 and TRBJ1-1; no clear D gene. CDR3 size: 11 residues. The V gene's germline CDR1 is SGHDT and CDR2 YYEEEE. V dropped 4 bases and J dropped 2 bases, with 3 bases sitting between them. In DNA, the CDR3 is TGTGCCAGCAGCCTAAACACTGAAGCTTTCTTT. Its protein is CASSLNTEAFF.

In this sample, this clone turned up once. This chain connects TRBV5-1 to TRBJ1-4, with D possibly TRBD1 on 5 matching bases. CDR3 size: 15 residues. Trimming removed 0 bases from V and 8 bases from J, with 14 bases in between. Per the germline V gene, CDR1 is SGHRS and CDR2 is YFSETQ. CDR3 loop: CASSLGSGEGEKLFF. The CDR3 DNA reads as TGCGCCAGCAGCTTGGGGTCCGGGGAGGGGGAAAAACTGTTTTTT. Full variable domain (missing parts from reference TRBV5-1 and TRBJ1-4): KAGVTQTPRYLIKTRGQQVTLSCSPISGHRSVSWYQQTPGQGLQFLFEYFSETQRNKGNFPGRFSGRQFSNSRSEMNVSTLELGDSALYLCASSLGSGEGEKLFFGSGTQLSVL.

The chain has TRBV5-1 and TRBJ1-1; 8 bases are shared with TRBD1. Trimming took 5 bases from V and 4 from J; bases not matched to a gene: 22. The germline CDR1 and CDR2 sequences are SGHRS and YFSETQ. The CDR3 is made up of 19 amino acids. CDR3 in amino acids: CASSRTTGAGRERGTEAFF. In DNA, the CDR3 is TGCGCCAGCAGTAGGACGACAGGGGCCGGACGGGAAAGGGGCACTGAAGCTTTCTTT.

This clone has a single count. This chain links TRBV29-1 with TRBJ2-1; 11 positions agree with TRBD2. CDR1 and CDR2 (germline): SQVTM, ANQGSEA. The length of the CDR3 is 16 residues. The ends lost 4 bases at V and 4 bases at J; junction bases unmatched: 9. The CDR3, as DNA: TGCAGCGTTGTCAAACTAGCGGGAGCTTCGTACAATGAGCAGTTCTTC. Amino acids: CSVVKLAGASYNEQFF.

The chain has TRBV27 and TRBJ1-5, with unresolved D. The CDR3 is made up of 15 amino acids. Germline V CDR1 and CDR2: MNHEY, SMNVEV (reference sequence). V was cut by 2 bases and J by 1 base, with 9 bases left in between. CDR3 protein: CASSLNAASNQPQHF. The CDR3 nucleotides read TGTGCCAGCAGTTTAAATGCAGCCAGCAATCAGCCCCAGCATTTT.

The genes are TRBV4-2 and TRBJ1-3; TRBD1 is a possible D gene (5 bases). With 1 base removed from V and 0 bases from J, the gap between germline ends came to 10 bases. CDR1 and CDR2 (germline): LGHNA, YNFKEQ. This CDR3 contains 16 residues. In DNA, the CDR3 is TGTGCCAGCAGCCAAGTGTGGGGACCCTCTGGAAACACCATATATTTT. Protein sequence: CASSQVWGPSGNTIYF.

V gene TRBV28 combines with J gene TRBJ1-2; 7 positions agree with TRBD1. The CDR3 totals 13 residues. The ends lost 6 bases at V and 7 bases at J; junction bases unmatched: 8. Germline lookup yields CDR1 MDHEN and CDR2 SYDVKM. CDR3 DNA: TGTGCCAGCAGCGCAGACAGGGTGGCTGGCTACACCTTC. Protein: CASSADRVAGYTF.

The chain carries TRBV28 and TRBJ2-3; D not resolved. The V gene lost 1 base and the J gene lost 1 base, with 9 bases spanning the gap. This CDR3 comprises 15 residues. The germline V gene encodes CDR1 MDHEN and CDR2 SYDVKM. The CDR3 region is CASSLYPGGTDTQYF. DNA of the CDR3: TGTGCCAGCAGTTTATACCCAGGAGGCACAGATACGCAGTATTTT.

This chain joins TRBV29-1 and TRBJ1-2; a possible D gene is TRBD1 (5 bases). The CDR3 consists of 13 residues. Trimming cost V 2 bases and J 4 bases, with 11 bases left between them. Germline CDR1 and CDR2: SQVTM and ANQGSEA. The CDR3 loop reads CSVEIATAYGYTF. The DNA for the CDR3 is TGCAGCGTTGAAATCGCGACAGCCTATGGCTACACCTTC.